The entry below gives a single T cell receptor beta chain sequence along with its context. The antigen is not known. The germline gene is not matched at one end of the junction; a read error may be the cause. The CDR3 spans 14 residues. The germline V gene has CDR1 SSHAT and CDR2 FNYEAQ (reference sequence). The data are from a study of cytomegalovirus exposure and HLA in healthy donors. About the study: Of several hundred genotyped donors, approximately 80% clustered with self-reported Caucasian donors.

General study findings and limits: A later analysis revealed that TCR association rates differed between HLA loci, peaking at DRB1 and bottoming out at HLA-C.

Amplification used 60 Vbeta primers and 13 Jbeta primers. Measured with immunoSEQ multiplex PCR; TCRdb has only the in-frame clones, and not every one. The table records under 200,000 clones, roughly 79% of them present only once. Sequenced sample: PBMCs. This chain links TRBV7-7 with TRBJ2-5, with TRBD1 matching over 9 bases. The receptor was derived from a woman aged 50 to 60 in good health and CMV-seropositive. The CDR3 loop is CASSLTGGRETQYF. The DNA of the CDR3 is TGTGCTAGCAGCCTAACAGGGGGCAGGGAGACCCAGTACTTC.